Each of the 2 T cell receptor beta chains below was sequenced from the same sample in a study of T cell responses to AZD1222 COVID-19 vaccine. This table comes from immunoSEQ multiplex PCR, and its TCRdb copy is limited to in-frame clones, with some not included. In the table there are more than 110,000 clones, approximately 90% of which are singletons. Sequenced material: peripheral blood, taken on day 0 of AZD1222 vaccination. The receptors shown here come from an adult in good health.

The chain is built from TRBV20-1 and TRBJ1-1; no reliable D call. Trimming removed 6 bases from V and 1 base from J, with 6 bases in between. The CDR3 has 11 amino acids. CDR1 is DFQATT and CDR2 is SNEGSKA in the germline V gene (reference sequence). In DNA form, the CDR3 reads TGCAGTGCATACCAGAACACTGAAGCTTTCTTT. Translated, it gives CSAYQNTEAFF.

This chain links TRBV5-1 with TRBJ1-3; unclear D gene. The germline CDR1 and CDR2 sequences are SGHRS and YFSETQ. V lost 0 bases, J lost 2 bases, and 15 bases lay in between. The CDR3 extends over 17 amino acids. The CDR3 region has the DNA TGCGCCAGCAGCTTGGGCCCCAGAAGTGGTACTGGAAACACCATATATTTT. Amino acid sequence: CASSLGPRSGTGNTIYF.